The clone carrying this T cell receptor (beta chain) occurred a few times. The antigen is undetermined. The PCR used 60 Vbeta and 13 Jbeta primers. Only in-frame clones appear in the TCRdb table, and some are missing; sequencing was by immunoSEQ multiplex PCR. The sample contains 120,000 or so clones, over 65% of which appear only once. Healthy people donating bone marrow made up the donors. This sample stems from a study of cytomegalovirus exposure and HLA in healthy donors. Overall study findings and caveats: A later analysis found common viral pathogens apparently linked to several of the most significant clusters.

V gave up 2 bases and J gave up 3 bases, with 10 bases separating them. The CDR3 runs to 14 residues. Germline V gene data show CDR1 as MNHNY and CDR2 as SVGAGI (reference sequence). The specimen was PBMCs. The source is a man in his late teens or twenties in good health and CMV-seropositive. V and J are TRBV6-6 and TRBJ1-1; a possible D gene is TRBD1 (6 bases). DNA for the CDR3: TGTGCCAGCAGTTACCTACAGGGAGACACTGAAGCTTTCTTT. This codes for CASSYLQGDTEAFF.